These T cell receptor beta chains were read from a single sample in a study of T-cell memory formation after mild COVID-19. TCRdb passed the 5' RACE reads through MiXCR, listing each CDR3 protein once. The sample contains tens of thousands of distinct CDR3 sequences, 6% to 9.5% of which appear only once. Sequencing input: PBMCs or a T cell subset sorted from them (not recorded which). Receptors originate from a man aged 18 to 30 who had mild COVID-19 (a few samples of this study predate the infection). Cell type and time point are not known. The CDR3 runs from the conserved cysteine through the conserved F or W. D genes are given only for firm matches. Clone size, where shown, is once, few, many, or a class for clones that have expanded.

D | length | J | V | size | DNA | CDR3
TRBD2 | 15 | TRBJ2-3 | TRBV5-4 | . | TGTGCCAGCAGCCTTAGCGGGGGGGCTGGAGATACGCAGTATTTT | CASSLSGGAGDTQYF
. | 14 | TRBJ1-4 | TRBV27 | few | TGTGCCAGCAGGTTGTCCGGTACTAATGAAAAACTGTTTTTT | CASRLSGTNEKLFF
TRBD1 | 15 | TRBJ1-5 | TRBV24-1 | . | TGTGCCACCAGTGCCTCGGGGGCAGGGGGCCAGCCCCAGCATTTT | CATSASGAGGQPQHF
. | 13 | TRBJ1-1 | TRBV18 | . | TGTGCCAGCTCATCCCAGGCCAACACTGAAGCTTTCTTT | CASSSQANTEAFF
. | 15 | TRBJ2-7 | TRBV11-2 | . | TGTGCCAGCAGCAACCCGGGGGCGTGGACCTACGAGCAGTACTTC | CASSNPGAWTYEQYF
. | 15 | TRBJ2-3 | TRBV4-3 | many | TGCGCCAGCAGACTGGGCGGGGCGAGTACAGATACGCAGTATTTT | CASRLGGASTDTQYF
. | 13 | TRBJ2-5 | TRBV4-1 | . | TGCGCCAGCAGCCAAGGGGACAAAGAGACCCAGTACTTC | CASSQGDKETQYF
TRBD1 | 13 | TRBJ2-5 | TRBV15 | . | TGTGCCACCAGCCAGGGACAGCAAGAGACCCAGTACTTC | CATSQGQQETQYF
. | 14 | TRBJ2-5 | TRBV4-1 | many | TGCGCCAGCAGCCAGAACAGGGTCCAAAAGACCCAGTACTTC | CASSQNRVQKTQYF
TRBD2 | 14 | TRBJ2-3 | TRBV20-1 | few | TGCAGTGCGTCGGGACTAGCGGGGGTAGATACGCAGTATTTT | CSASGLAGVDTQYF
. | 14 | TRBJ2-3 | TRBV7-3 | medium-sized | TGTGCCAGCAGCCCCTTTGCGGGGTCAGATACGCAGTATTTT | CASSPFAGSDTQYF
TRBD2 | 17 | TRBJ2-3 | TRBV5-1 | many | TGCGCCAGCAGCCGGCGGACTAGCGGGGGGGATACAGATACGCAGTATTTT | CASSRRTSGGDTDTQYF
. | 15 | TRBJ2-6 | TRBV5-1 | few | TGCGCCAGCAGCTTGGGAGGCGGTGGGGCCAACGTCCTGACTTTC | CASSLGGGGANVLTF
. | 13 | TRBJ2-1 | TRBV6-6 | . | TGTGCCAGCAGTGAACAGGGGGGGAATGAGCAGTTCTTC | CASSEQGGNEQFF
. | 15 | TRBJ2-3 | TRBV6-5 | few | TGTGCCAGCAGTACTACGGGACGGACGACAGATACGCAGTATTTT | CASSTTGRTTDTQYF